One and the same sample provided the 8 T cell receptor beta chains below, sequenced in a study of blood T cell repertoires in COVID-19. Sequencing was performed with immunoSEQ multiplex PCR; in TCRdb, only in-frame clones are kept and a portion is missing. Among roughly 100,000 clones listed, 60% to 85% were seen once. The sample comprised peripheral blood. These receptor sequences come from a man aged 65 to 85 with acute or convalescent COVID-19.

The V and J genes are TRBV4-1 and TRBJ1-5, with 9 bases identical to TRBD1. After removal of 0 bases from V and 7 bases from J, the junction contained 4 bases not matched to a gene. The germline V gene has CDR1 MGHRA and CDR2 YSYEKL. The CDR3 runs to 15 residues. In nucleotides, the CDR3 is TGCGCCAGCAGCCAAGAGGGACAGGGAGCCCAGCCCCAGCATTTT. Translation gives CASSQEGQGAQPQHF.

This clone was seen just once. The V gene is TRBV4-1, the J gene TRBJ1-1, with D possibly TRBD1 on 5 matching bases. V was clipped by 4 bases and J by 3 bases, with 21 bases between them. The CDR3 extends over 17 amino acids. Per the germline V gene, CDR1 is MGHRA and CDR2 is YSYEKL. CDR3 amino acids: CASSPDGGTLWDTEAFF. CDR3 DNA sequence: TGCGCCAGCAGCCCAGATGGAGGGACGCTCTGGGACACTGAAGCTTTCTTT.

The chain combines TRBV18 with TRBJ2-7, with D hard to call. CDR3 size: 13 residues. Germline CDR1 is KGHSH and CDR2 is LQKENI. V shed 3 bases and J shed 4 bases, with 10 bases lying between them. The CDR3: CASSPRQPYEQYF. CDR3 in DNA: TGTGCCAGCTCACCGCGGCAGCCTTACGAGCAGTACTTC.

This chain joins TRBV6-5 and TRBJ1-2, with 7 bases fitting TRBD1. Germline CDR1 reads MNHEY; CDR2 reads SVGAGI. The CDR3 runs to 14 residues. J lost 7 bases, V lost 6 bases, and 11 bases had no gene match. The CDR3 here is CASRSVGGGSGYTF. CDR3 sequence (DNA): TGTGCCAGCAGGTCGGTAGGGGGCGGATCTGGCTACACCTTC.

The V and J genes are TRBV19 and TRBJ2-2, with 11 bases matching TRBD2. Per germline, CDR1 LNHDA and CDR2 SQIVND (reference sequence). This CDR3 region has 17 residues. The V segment lost 1 base and the J segment 3 bases; nucleotides outside the gene matches: 4. The CDR3 reads CASSIGLAGTYTGELFF. The CDR3 nucleotides read TGTGCCAGTAGTATAGGACTAGCGGGAACGTACACCGGGGAGCTGTTTTTT. Drawing the rest from reference TRBV19 and TRBJ2-2, the complete variable domain is DGGITQSPKYLFRKEGQNVTLSCEQNLNHDAMYWYRQDPGQGLRLIYYSQIVNDFQKGDIAEGYSVSREKKESFPLTVTSAQKNPTAFYLCASSIGLAGTYTGELFFGEGSRLTVL.

This chain joins TRBV10-3 and TRBJ1-4; D not certain. V lost 6 bases, J lost 7 bases, and 12 bases lay in between. CDR1 ENHRY and CDR2 SYGVKD come from the germline V gene. The CDR3 has 13 residues. The CDR3 nucleotides are TGTGCCATCAGGGAGGCAGAGGGTGAAAAACTGTTTTTT. Translated: CAIREAEGEKLFF.

The chain recombines TRBV10-3 with TRBJ1-5; 9 nucleotides align to TRBD1. The V gene's germline CDR1 is ENHRY and CDR2 SYGVKD. With V trimmed by 2 bases and J by 7 bases, 15 bases remained unmatched. The CDR3 consists of 18 residues. CDR3 sequence: CAISEGQGTHRGGQPQHF. As DNA, the CDR3 is TGTGCCATCAGTGAGGGACAGGGGACTCACCGCGGAGGGCAGCCCCAGCATTTT.

The chain is built from TRBV11-3 and TRBJ1-1, with a possible D match to TRBD1 (5 bases). V lost 5 bases, J lost 1 base, and 8 bases lay in between. This CDR3 region has 13 residues. The V gene's germline CDR1 is SGHNT and CDR2 YENEEA. Written as DNA, the CDR3 is TGTGCCAGCAGCCTAACAGGGAACACTGAAGCTTTCTTT. As protein: CASSLTGNTEAFF. Variable domain in full (rest from reference TRBV11-3 and TRBJ1-1): EAGVVQSPRYKIIEKKQPVAFWCNPISGHNTLYWYLQNLGQGPELLIRYENEEAVDDSQLPKDRFSAERLKGVDSTLKIQPAELGDSAVYLCASSLTGNTEAFFGQGTRLTVV.